The rows below give T cell receptor beta chains drawn from one sample of a study of OX40 agonist ivuxolimab in advanced cancers. Profiled with immunoSEQ multiplex PCR; TCRdb holds only in-frame clones, not every one. The profile covers 50,000 or so clones, with 60% to 80% appearing a single time and 7.9% taken by the ten largest. The input for sequencing was CD4+ or CD8+ T cells sorted from blood, taken in a trial of the OX40 agonist ivuxolimab. Source of these receptors: an adult with an advanced solid tumor such as melanoma, head and neck, liver or kidney cancer. Both conserved end residues are part of each CDR3. Fields, in order: J gene, V gene, D gene, clone size, CDR3 protein, CDR3 DNA. The D gene is left open where the match is weak. Size tells how often a clone was seen (once, few, many) or the class of an expanded clone, and some rows leave it out.

j_call: TRBJ2-1
v_call: TRBV6-6
d_call: TRBD1
clone_size: .
cdr3_aa: CASSVSRGPGEQFF
cdr3_nt: TGTGCCAGCAGCGTCTCAAGGGGGCCGGGTGAGCAGTTCTTC

j_call: TRBJ2-1
v_call: TRBV7-2
d_call: TRBD2
clone_size: .
cdr3_aa: CASRIRSGSENEQFF
cdr3_nt: TGTGCCAGCAGAATTCGTAGCGGGAGTGAAAATGAGCAGTTCTTC

j_call: TRBJ1-2
v_call: TRBV5-4
d_call: TRBD1
clone_size: .
cdr3_aa: CASSIGQGAIYGYTF
cdr3_nt: TGTGCCAGCAGCATAGGACAGGGGGCGATCTATGGCTACACCTTC

j_call: TRBJ2-6
v_call: TRBV2
d_call: .
clone_size: .
cdr3_aa: CASSVLTIQSRANVLTF
cdr3_nt: TGTGCCAGCAGTGTTCTTACGATACAAAGTCGGGCCAACGTCCTGACTTTC

j_call: TRBJ2-5
v_call: TRBV30
d_call: TRBD2
clone_size: medium-sized
cdr3_aa: CAWSVLAGLIPSETQYF
cdr3_nt: TGTGCCTGGAGTGTACTAGCGGGATTAATACCTAGCGAGACCCAGTACTTC

j_call: TRBJ1-2
v_call: TRBV7-9
d_call: .
clone_size: .
cdr3_aa: CASSPEGGSKFAAGAF
cdr3_nt: .

j_call: TRBJ1-2
v_call: TRBV5-1
d_call: .
clone_size: .
cdr3_aa: CASSLEQVWDGYTF
cdr3_nt: TGCGCCAGCAGCTTGGAACAGGTCTGGGACGGCTACACCTTC

j_call: TRBJ1-2
v_call: TRBV2
d_call: .
clone_size: .
cdr3_aa: CASSENYGYTF
cdr3_nt: TGTGCCAGCAGTGAAAACTATGGCTACACCTTC

j_call: TRBJ1-5
v_call: TRBV19
d_call: .
clone_size: .
cdr3_aa: CASSMMGHLGNQPQHF
cdr3_nt: TGTGCCAGTAGTATGATGGGTCATTTAGGGAATCAGCCCCAGCATTTT

j_call: TRBJ1-2
v_call: TRBV11-2
d_call: .
clone_size: .
cdr3_aa: CASSLDWSTNYGYTF
cdr3_nt: TGTGCCAGCAGCTTAGATTGGTCTACTAACTATGGCTACACCTTC

j_call: TRBJ2-5
v_call: TRBV7-7
d_call: .
clone_size: .
cdr3_aa: CASSLGATYQETQYF
cdr3_nt: TGTGCCAGCAGCTTAGGGGCTACGTACCAAGAGACCCAGTACTTC

j_call: TRBJ2-7
v_call: TRBV4-3
d_call: .
clone_size: .
cdr3_aa: CASSHSGRQGGYEQYF
cdr3_nt: TGCGCCAGCAGCCATAGTGGGAGGCAGGGAGGCTACGAGCAGTACTTC

j_call: TRBJ2-4
v_call: TRBV27
d_call: .
clone_size: .
cdr3_aa: CASSSEGAGKNIQYF
cdr3_nt: TGTGCCAGCAGTTCGGAGGGTGCGGGCAAAAACATTCAGTACTTC

j_call: TRBJ2-7
v_call: TRBV2
d_call: .
clone_size: once
cdr3_aa: CASREDSLWARRSYEQYF
cdr3_nt: TGTGCCAGCAGGGAAGACAGTCTTTGGGCACGGAGGTCCTACGAGCAGTACTTC

j_call: TRBJ2-7
v_call: TRBV16
d_call: .
clone_size: .
cdr3_aa: CASSPQDQGKYF
cdr3_nt: TGTGCCAGCAGCCCTCAGGATCAAGGAAAATACTTC

j_call: TRBJ2-1
v_call: TRBV2
d_call: TRBD2
clone_size: .
cdr3_aa: CASRLGGYNEQFF
cdr3_nt: TGTGCCAGCAGACTGGGAGGGTACAATGAGCAGTTCTTC

j_call: TRBJ1-5
v_call: TRBV15
d_call: .
clone_size: .
cdr3_aa: CATSSSLGVNGQPQHF
cdr3_nt: TGTGCCACCAGCTCCTCCCTAGGGGTTAACGGTCAGCCCCAGCATTTT

j_call: TRBJ1-6
v_call: TRBV6-5
d_call: .
clone_size: .
cdr3_aa: CASSSQGPLHF
cdr3_nt: TGTGCCAGCAGTTCCCAGGGACCCCTCCACTTT

j_call: TRBJ1-4
v_call: TRBV30
d_call: .
clone_size: few
cdr3_aa: CAWSGATNEKLFF
cdr3_nt: TGTGCCTGGAGTGGAGCAACTAATGAAAAACTGTTTTTT

j_call: TRBJ2-7
v_call: TRBV6-5
d_call: .
clone_size: .
cdr3_aa: CASSYSARRAYEQYF
cdr3_nt: TGTGCCAGCAGTTACTCGGCGAGAAGAGCATACGAGCAGTACTTC

j_call: TRBJ1-2
v_call: TRBV7-9
d_call: .
clone_size: .
cdr3_aa: CASSGDDYGYTF
cdr3_nt: TGTGCCAGCAGCGGGGACGACTATGGCTACACCTTC

j_call: TRBJ1-2
v_call: TRBV6-5
d_call: .
clone_size: .
cdr3_aa: CASSRDWAQSYTF
cdr3_nt: TGTGCCAGCAGCCGCGACTGGGCGCAATCCTACACCTTC

j_call: TRBJ2-5
v_call: TRBV11-2
d_call: .
clone_size: few
cdr3_aa: CASSLWQGGETQYF
cdr3_nt: TGTGCCAGCAGCTTATGGCAGGGTGGAGAGACCCAGTACTTC

j_call: TRBJ2-7
v_call: TRBV30
d_call: .
clone_size: .
cdr3_aa: CAWSQRSRGYEQYF
cdr3_nt: TGTGCCTGGAGTCAGCGCTCCCGGGGCTACGAGCAGTACTTC

j_call: TRBJ1-1
v_call: TRBV6-1
d_call: TRBD1
clone_size: .
cdr3_aa: CASSQQGFMNTEAFF
cdr3_nt: TGTGCCAGCAGCCAACAGGGGTTTATGAACACTGAAGCTTTCTTT

j_call: TRBJ2-7
v_call: TRBV9
d_call: TRBD2
clone_size: .
cdr3_aa: CASSGLAGGPPYF
cdr3_nt: TGTGCCAGCAGCGGGTTAGCGGGAGGGCCGCCGTACTTC